This TCR beta chain was sequenced during a study of blood T cell repertoires in COVID-19. Whole-study context: Samples came from the United States, Italy and Spain, spanning acute and convalescent COVID-19. PBMCs, B-cell-depleted T cells, or T cells were the source of the cDNA or gDNA that made up the material.

Enrolled during active infection, Seattle patients were then followed longitudinally. CDR1 and CDR2 (germline): LGHNA, YSLEER. V shed 0 bases and J shed 8 bases, with 16 bases lying between them. This CDR3 is 15 amino acids long. In the source study's methods: Cell counts per sample came from amplifying reference gene primers. Data came from immunoSEQ multiplex PCR; TCRdb stores just in-frame clones and leaves some out. That table furnishes V, J and clone size, whereas the DNA furnished D and trimming. In the table there are approximately 230,000 clones, 88% of which are singletons. The sample was peripheral blood. The J gene is TRBJ1-2, the V gene TRBV4-3; maybe TRBD1 (6 bases). This receptor was taken from a woman aged 30 to 39 with COVID-19, enrolled during active disease. DNA for the CDR3: TGCGCCAGCAGCCAAGATCTTGGGGGGGCGTTCGGCTACACCTTC. Amino acid sequence: CASSQDLGGAFGYTF.